The clone carrying this T cell receptor (beta chain) was picked up many times. As yet, its antigen is unknown. This sample is drawn from a study of spatial heterogeneity in lung cancer. Study-level information: Compared with alpha-chain sequences, beta-chain sequences were consistently detected in greater numbers. Study-level points and caveats: Blood carried ubiquitous expanded tumor TCRs more at resection than follow-up.

Each TCR cDNA molecule bore a unique molecular identifier. One entry per CDR3 protein results from TCRdb running MiXCR on the 5' RACE reads. Here the sample spans tens of thousands of distinct CDR3 sequences, approximately 3% being singletons. The trim removed 5 bases at V and 2 bases at J, leaving 9 bases unmatched. Germline-derived CDR1 and CDR2 are SGHVS and FQNEAQ. The CDR3 runs 17 residues. Time point in this sample: sample taken at primary tumor resection. Whole RNA from tumor, nontumor lung or frozen PBMC was sequenced unsorted. The chain couples TRBV7-8 to TRBJ2-3; 11 positions agree with TRBD2. This receptor was taken from a female donor with early-stage non-small cell lung cancer. The specimen was PBMCs, collected at surgery. The CDR3 protein is CASSVSGRASYTDTQYF. CDR3 bases: TGTGCCAGCAGCGTTAGCGGGAGGGCCAGTTACACAGATACGCAGTATTTT.